This is a list of T cell receptor beta chains from one sample in a study of CDR3 diversity in severe acne. One entry per CDR3 protein, called by TCRdb with MiXCR from the PCR reads. The table shows 90,000 or so distinct CDR3 sequences, with 48% occurring only once. The sample taken for sequencing was blood. All receptors come from a male donor in good health, serving as a control. The CDR3 runs from the conserved cysteine through the conserved F or W. D genes are given only for firm matches. A clone size is listed for some rows: how often the clone was seen (once, few, many), or a class if it is expanded.

v_call	d_call	cdr3_length	j_call	clone_size	cdr3_nt	cdr3_aa
TRBV30	.	13	TRBJ2-5	few	TGTGCCTGGAGTTATGTAGAATTAGAGACCCAGTACTTC	CAWSYVELETQYF
TRBV6-2/TRBV6-3	TRBD2	15	TRBJ2-1	.	TGTGCCAGCAGTTTAAGTAGCGGGGGGGCGAATGGGCAGTCCTTC	CASSLSSGGANGQSF
TRBV24-1	TRBD1	15	TRBJ1-2	few	TGTGCCACCAGTGACTACGGGACAGGGTTGAATGGCTACACCTTC	CATSDYGTGLNGYTF
TRBV7-8	.	13	TRBJ2-3	many	TGTGCCAGCAGCTTAGTGGGGGGAGATACGCAGTATTTT	CASSLVGGDTQYF
TRBV29-1	.	14	TRBJ2-1	medium-sized	TGCAGCGGCGGGTGGGGCGGGGATTACAATGAGCAGTTCTTC	CSGGWGGDYNEQFF
TRBV28	.	12	TRBJ1-3	many	TGTGCCGGACACAGCTCTGGAAACACCATATATTTT	CAGHSSGNTIYF
TRBV2	.	13	TRBJ1-4	.	TGTGCCACCCATCGGACGGCAAATGAAAAACTGTTTTTT	CATHRTANEKLFF
TRBV24-1	.	13	TRBJ1-1	.	TGTGCCACCAGCAGGACACCGAACACTGAAGCTTTCTTT	CATSRTPNTEAFF
TRBV24-1	TRBD1	18	TRBJ1-2	.	TGTGCCACCAGTGATTTGGGACAGGGGGACACCGGGGCGTATGGCTACACCTTC	CATSDLGQGDTGAYGYTF
TRBV19	.	18	TRBJ2-6	.	TGTGCCAGTAGTATAGGGGACATGCATAGCTCTGGGGCCAACGTCCTGACTTTC	CASSIGDMHSSGANVLTF
TRBV20-1	TRBD2	16	TRBJ2-1	.	TGCAGTGCTAGGTCTGCGGGAGCGGGAGGGAGCAATGAGCAGTTCTTC	CSARSAGAGGSNEQFF
TRBV6-1	TRBD2	19	TRBJ2-2	.	TGTGCCAGCGGTGATCCGCCGGCACTAGCGGGAGTTTTGGGCGGAGAGCTGTTTTTT	CASGDPPALAGVLGGELFF
TRBV25-1	.	15	TRBJ1-1	many	TGTGCCAGCAGTAAATATTTGACAGATAACACTGAAGCTTTCTTT	CASSKYLTDNTEAFF
TRBV6-1	TRBD1	15	TRBJ2-7	.	TGTGCCAGCAGTGAAGGGACAGGATCCTCCTACGAGCAGTACTTC	CASSEGTGSSYEQYF
TRBV11-1	.	14	TRBJ2-7	.	TGTGCCAGCAACCCAAACGGGGTCTCCTACGAGCAGTACTTC	CASNPNGVSYEQYF
TRBV7-9	TRBD1	15	TRBJ1-4	many	TGTGCCAGCAGCGGTAGACAGGGCACTAATGAAAAACTGTTTTTT	CASSGRQGTNEKLFF
TRBV20-1	TRBD1	14	TRBJ2-1	medium-sized	TGCAGTGCCAAAAGGGGACAGGAGTACAATGAGCAGTTCTTC	CSAKRGQEYNEQFF
TRBV5-1	.	11	TRBJ2-5	.	TGCGCCAGCAGGTCTGGCGAGACCCAGTACTTC	CASRSGETQYF
TRBV20-1	TRBD1	15	TRBJ2-5	.	TGCAGTGCTAGTACCGACAGGGGGAACTACGAGACCCAGTACTTC	CSASTDRGNYETQYF
TRBV11-2	.	19	TRBJ1-2	.	TGTGCCAGCAGCTCCCCCCGAAACTCTAGCGGGACCTTGGTGGGCGGCTACACCTTC	CASSSPRNSSGTLVGGYTF
TRBV6-6	.	15	TRBJ2-2	.	TGTGCCAGCAGTTACGGCCAGAGTGGTATTGGGGAGCTGTTTTTT	CASSYGQSGIGELFF
TRBV12-3/TRBV12-4	.	13	TRBJ2-5	many	TGTGCCAGCAGTTTATGGGGGAGGGAGACCCAGTACTTC	CASSLWGRETQYF
TRBV7-9	TRBD1	16	TRBJ2-7	medium-sized	TGTGCCAGCAGCACCCGGACAGGGAGTATCAGTGACGAGCAGTACTTC	CASSTRTGSISDEQYF
TRBV5-8	TRBD2	14	TRBJ2-3	many	TGTGCCAGCTACCAAGCGGGAGTGGGGGATACGCAGTATTTT	CASYQAGVGDTQYF
TRBV2	TRBD1	16	TRBJ2-2	.	TGTGCCAGCAAAAGGGGCAGGGGGCAGCTCACCGGGGAGCTGTTTTTT	CASKRGRGQLTGELFF